The rows below give T cell receptor beta chains drawn from one sample of a study of blood T cell repertoires in COVID-19. The data were produced by immunoSEQ multiplex PCR, yet TCRdb's version contains in-frame clones alone and is incomplete. This repertoire shows more than 300,000 clones, about 92% found once; its top ten account for about 18%. Source material: PBMCs or T cells enriched from blood (not recorded which). These receptors all come from a woman under 40 who had recovered from COVID-19. The CDR3 runs from the conserved cysteine through the conserved F or W. The D gene is left open where the match is weak. Clone size appears in some rows only: once, few, many, or a class for an expanded clone.

j_call: TRBJ1-5; d_call: NA; clone_size: NA; v_call: TRBV24-1; cdr3_nt: TGTGCCACCAGTGTAGGGGATCAGCCCCAGCATTTT; cdr3_aa: CATSVGDQPQHF
j_call: TRBJ2-5; d_call: NA; clone_size: NA; v_call: TRBV15; cdr3_nt: TGTGCCACAAGGAAACTAGGGCCCCAAGAGACCCAGTACTTC; cdr3_aa: CATRKLGPQETQYF
j_call: TRBJ1-5; d_call: NA; clone_size: NA; v_call: TRBV7-8; cdr3_nt: TGTGCCAGCAGCTTGTACAGGGTAGGGCGCAATCAGCCCCAGCATTTT; cdr3_aa: CASSLYRVGRNQPQHF
j_call: TRBJ2-3; d_call: NA; clone_size: NA; v_call: TRBV5-1; cdr3_nt: TGCGCCAGCAGCGATCTGGGACTCCACACAGATACGCAGTATTTT; cdr3_aa: CASSDLGLHTDTQYF
j_call: TRBJ2-3; d_call: TRBD1; clone_size: NA; v_call: TRBV27; cdr3_nt: TGTGCCAGCAGGACCGGGACAGAAAATCCCCCCAGTGTTACGCAGTATTTT; cdr3_aa: CASRTGTENPPSVTQYF
j_call: TRBJ1-1; d_call: TRBD1; clone_size: NA; v_call: TRBV29-1; cdr3_nt: TGCAGCGGGAGCGACAGGGGGTTTGGGAGCACTGAAGCTTTCTTT; cdr3_aa: CSGSDRGFGSTEAFF
j_call: TRBJ2-5; d_call: NA; clone_size: NA; v_call: TRBV5-8; cdr3_nt: TGTGCCAGCAGCCCCCTAGGGGGGGGGCAAGAGACCCAGTACTTC; cdr3_aa: CASSPLGGGQETQYF
j_call: TRBJ1-4; d_call: NA; clone_size: NA; v_call: TRBV19; cdr3_nt: TGTGCCAGTAGTATAGGAGTAACCTCTGATGAAAAACTGTTTTTT; cdr3_aa: CASSIGVTSDEKLFF
j_call: TRBJ1-1; d_call: NA; clone_size: NA; v_call: TRBV28; cdr3_nt: TGTGCCAGCAGTTTCTACACTGAAGCTTTCTTT; cdr3_aa: CASSFYTEAFF
j_call: TRBJ2-7; d_call: NA; clone_size: NA; v_call: TRBV7-9; cdr3_nt: TGTGCCAGCAGCCCAAGGTTAGCAAACTACGAGCAGTACTTC; cdr3_aa: CASSPRLANYEQYF
j_call: TRBJ2-1; d_call: NA; clone_size: once; v_call: TRBV19; cdr3_nt: TGTGCCAGTAGTATGTGGGGGGGCCTTTCCAATGAGCAGTTCTTC; cdr3_aa: CASSMWGGLSNEQFF
j_call: TRBJ2-1; d_call: NA; clone_size: once; v_call: TRBV7-3; cdr3_nt: TGTGCCAGCAGCCCCCGGAGGGGGGGAGTTAGTGAGCAGTTCTTC; cdr3_aa: CASSPRRGGVSEQFF
j_call: TRBJ1-2; d_call: NA; clone_size: NA; v_call: TRBV28; cdr3_nt: TGTGCCAGCAGCCCCCCCGGGGCTAACTATGGCTACACCTTC; cdr3_aa: CASSPPGANYGYTF
j_call: TRBJ1-4; d_call: TRBD1; clone_size: NA; v_call: TRBV9; cdr3_nt: TGTGCCAGCAGCAAGACAGGGGGCACAACTAATGAAAAACTGTTTTTT; cdr3_aa: CASSKTGGTTNEKLFF
j_call: TRBJ1-5; d_call: NA; clone_size: NA; v_call: TRBV3-1/TRBV3-2; cdr3_nt: TGTGCCAGCAGCCACAGACAGCCCCAGCATTTT; cdr3_aa: CASSHRQPQHF
j_call: TRBJ2-5; d_call: TRBD1; clone_size: NA; v_call: TRBV10-3; cdr3_nt: TGTGCCATCAGTGGCGAACAGGGGTATGAGACCCAGTACTTC; cdr3_aa: CAISGEQGYETQYF
j_call: TRBJ1-6; d_call: NA; clone_size: NA; v_call: TRBV2; cdr3_nt: TGTGCCAGCACTGAACTGCGAAATTCACCCCTCCACTTT; cdr3_aa: CASTELRNSPLHF
j_call: TRBJ1-1; d_call: NA; clone_size: NA; v_call: TRBV28; cdr3_nt: TGTGCCAGCAGTACCCGACAACTCAAAGCTTTCTTT; cdr3_aa: CASSTRQLKAFF
j_call: TRBJ1-2; d_call: TRBD1; clone_size: NA; v_call: TRBV3-1/TRBV3-2; cdr3_nt: TGTGCCAGCAGCCAGAATCGACAGGGCGGGGCCCAAGGTAACTATGGCTACACCTTC; cdr3_aa: CASSQNRQGGAQGNYGYTF
j_call: TRBJ2-1; d_call: TRBD1; clone_size: NA; v_call: TRBV9; cdr3_nt: TGTGCCAGCAGCTCAGGGGGCCAGTGGGGTTACAATGAGCAGTTCTTC; cdr3_aa: CASSSGGQWGYNEQFF
j_call: TRBJ1-2; d_call: TRBD1; clone_size: once; v_call: TRBV6-2/TRBV6-3; cdr3_nt: TGTGCCAGCAGTTACCTCGGGACAGGGGGCGGTTATGGCTACACCTTC; cdr3_aa: CASSYLGTGGGYGYTF
j_call: TRBJ1-5; d_call: TRBD1; clone_size: once; v_call: TRBV28; cdr3_nt: TGTGCCAGCAGTTTAGGGGCAGGGGGCTCCAATCAGCCCCAGCATTTT; cdr3_aa: CASSLGAGGSNQPQHF
j_call: TRBJ1-5; d_call: NA; clone_size: once; v_call: TRBV19; cdr3_nt: TGTGCCAGTAGTATACCCGGACATATCGAATATAGCAATCAGCCCCAGCATTTT; cdr3_aa: CASSIPGHIEYSNQPQHF
j_call: TRBJ2-6; d_call: TRBD1; clone_size: NA; v_call: TRBV7-8; cdr3_nt: TGTGCCAGCAGCTTAACAACCGGGACAGGCCTCTCTGGGGCCAACGTCCTGACTTTC; cdr3_aa: CASSLTTGTGLSGANVLTF
j_call: TRBJ1-1; d_call: NA; clone_size: NA; v_call: TRBV28; cdr3_nt: TGTGCCAGCAGTTTTTCTTCTGAGTACACTGAAGCTTTCTTT; cdr3_aa: CASSFSSEYTEAFF
j_call: TRBJ2-5; d_call: TRBD1; clone_size: NA; v_call: TRBV6-2/TRBV6-3; cdr3_nt: TGTGCCAGCAGCAAATTGGGGACAGCCGAAGAGACCCAGTACTTC; cdr3_aa: CASSKLGTAEETQYF
j_call: TRBJ1-3; d_call: NA; clone_size: NA; v_call: TRBV27; cdr3_nt: TGTGCCAGCAGCCATACGGTGGGAGACGGAAACACCATATATTTT; cdr3_aa: CASSHTVGDGNTIYF
j_call: TRBJ2-7; d_call: TRBD2; clone_size: once; v_call: TRBV20-1; cdr3_nt: TGCAGTGCCAGTACCCTCCTGCTAGCGGGAGTTAACGAGCAGTACTTC; cdr3_aa: CSASTLLLAGVNEQYF
j_call: TRBJ2-1; d_call: NA; clone_size: NA; v_call: TRBV29-1; cdr3_nt: TGCAGCGTTGATGGGGCAGGGGTTGTAAATGAGCAGTTCTTC; cdr3_aa: CSVDGAGVVNEQFF
j_call: TRBJ1-1; d_call: NA; clone_size: NA; v_call: TRBV9; cdr3_nt: TGTGCCAGCAGCGTAGGTCTTCAGGGGACTGAAGCTTTCTTT; cdr3_aa: CASSVGLQGTEAFF
j_call: TRBJ1-1; d_call: TRBD1; clone_size: many; v_call: TRBV19; cdr3_nt: TGTGCCAGTAGGCCGGGACAGACCTCTGAAGCTTTCTTT; cdr3_aa: CASRPGQTSEAFF
j_call: TRBJ1-4; d_call: TRBD1; clone_size: NA; v_call: TRBV5-5; cdr3_nt: TGTGCCAGCAGCTTGGGGGACAGAGAAAAACTGTTTTTT; cdr3_aa: CASSLGDREKLFF
j_call: TRBJ1-1; d_call: TRBD1; clone_size: NA; v_call: TRBV28; cdr3_nt: TGTGCCAGCAGGGGACAGGATGTGGACACTGAAGCTTTCTTT; cdr3_aa: CASRGQDVDTEAFF
j_call: TRBJ1-2; d_call: NA; clone_size: NA; v_call: TRBV28; cdr3_nt: TGTGCCAGCAGTTTGGCCCTCTCAGGTCCATATGGCTACACCTTC; cdr3_aa: CASSLALSGPYGYTF
j_call: TRBJ1-5; d_call: NA; clone_size: NA; v_call: TRBV19; cdr3_nt: TGTGCCAGTAGTCCTCCCACTGCTAATCAGCCCCAGCATTTT; cdr3_aa: CASSPPTANQPQHF
j_call: TRBJ2-2; d_call: TRBD1; clone_size: NA; v_call: TRBV5-4; cdr3_nt: TGTGCCAGCAGCTTGGGTGGGACAGGGGGCTCCGGGGAGCTGTTTTTT; cdr3_aa: CASSLGGTGGSGELFF
j_call: TRBJ2-7; d_call: NA; clone_size: NA; v_call: TRBV4-1; cdr3_nt: TGCGCCAGCAGCCCCCAAGGGGAAGAATACGAGCAGTACTTC; cdr3_aa: CASSPQGEEYEQYF
j_call: TRBJ2-3; d_call: TRBD2; clone_size: NA; v_call: TRBV3-1/TRBV3-2; cdr3_nt: TGTGCCAGCAGCCTCGGGACTAGCGGAGCCACAGATACGCAGTATTTT; cdr3_aa: CASSLGTSGATDTQYF
j_call: TRBJ1-2; d_call: TRBD1; clone_size: NA; v_call: TRBV18; cdr3_nt: TGTGCCAGCTCACCAGCAACAGGGGTCGGGGCTAACTATGGCTACACCTTC; cdr3_aa: CASSPATGVGANYGYTF
j_call: TRBJ2-4; d_call: TRBD1; clone_size: NA; v_call: TRBV5-8; cdr3_nt: TGTGCCAGCAGCTCCGGGACAGGGGTTTCCAAAAACATTCAGTACTTC; cdr3_aa: CASSSGTGVSKNIQYF
j_call: TRBJ1-6; d_call: TRBD1; clone_size: NA; v_call: TRBV27; cdr3_nt: TGTGCCAGCAGTTTTGAGGGGGCGCGTAATTCACCCCTCCACTTT; cdr3_aa: CASSFEGARNSPLHF
j_call: TRBJ2-7; d_call: NA; clone_size: few; v_call: TRBV5-4; cdr3_nt: TGTGCCAGCAGCTTGGGACAGCGGGACGAGCAGTACTTC; cdr3_aa: CASSLGQRDEQYF
j_call: TRBJ1-2; d_call: NA; clone_size: NA; v_call: TRBV20-1; cdr3_nt: TGCAGTGCTAGTTTGTTTGAGGGGAGGGATCATGGCTACACCTTC; cdr3_aa: CSASLFEGRDHGYTF
j_call: TRBJ2-7; d_call: TRBD2; clone_size: NA; v_call: TRBV20-1; cdr3_nt: TGCAGTGCTAGTACTAGCGGGACCTACGAGCAGTACTTC; cdr3_aa: CSASTSGTYEQYF
j_call: TRBJ2-2; d_call: TRBD1; clone_size: NA; v_call: TRBV4-1; cdr3_nt: TGCGCCAGCAGCCAGGAAGGGACAGCCACCGGGGAGCTGTTTTTT; cdr3_aa: CASSQEGTATGELFF
j_call: TRBJ2-1; d_call: TRBD2; clone_size: NA; v_call: TRBV6-2/TRBV6-3; cdr3_nt: TGTGCCAGCAGCGGGACTATCTATGAGCAGTTCTTC; cdr3_aa: CASSGTIYEQFF
j_call: TRBJ2-7; d_call: TRBD2; clone_size: NA; v_call: TRBV3-1/TRBV3-2; cdr3_nt: TGTGCCAGCAGCCTCGGGGGGGGCGCGATCTACGAGCAGTACTTC; cdr3_aa: CASSLGGGAIYEQYF
j_call: TRBJ2-5; d_call: NA; clone_size: NA; v_call: TRBV2; cdr3_nt: TGTGCCAGCAGTGTATCTAGCTGGACCCAGTACTTC; cdr3_aa: CASSVSSWTQYF
j_call: TRBJ2-6; d_call: NA; clone_size: NA; v_call: TRBV24-1; cdr3_nt: TGTGCCACCAGTGATTGGACAGCTGGGGCCAACGTCCTGACTTTC; cdr3_aa: CATSDWTAGANVLTF
j_call: TRBJ2-2; d_call: NA; clone_size: once; v_call: TRBV4-1; cdr3_nt: TGCGCCAGCAGTCCAATCACCGGGGGAGGCACCGGGGAGCTGTTTTTT; cdr3_aa: CASSPITGGGTGELFF
j_call: TRBJ2-3; d_call: NA; clone_size: NA; v_call: TRBV7-9; cdr3_nt: TGTGCCAGCAGCTTAGCGAGGACAGATACGCAGTATTTT; cdr3_aa: CASSLARTDTQYF
j_call: TRBJ2-1; d_call: NA; clone_size: NA; v_call: TRBV9; cdr3_nt: TGTGCCAGCAGCGTAGCAGGGGATTCCTACAATGAGCAGTTCTTC; cdr3_aa: CASSVAGDSYNEQFF
j_call: TRBJ2-1; d_call: TRBD2; clone_size: once; v_call: TRBV7-3; cdr3_nt: TGTGCCAGCAGCTTAAGACCTAGCGGGGTGCCCAATGAGCAGTTCTTC; cdr3_aa: CASSLRPSGVPNEQFF
j_call: TRBJ2-7; d_call: NA; clone_size: NA; v_call: TRBV7-5; cdr3_nt: TGTGCCAGAAGCCCTCTCTCCGGGACTAGCGGACTTAGCTCCTACGAGCAGTACTTC; cdr3_aa: CARSPLSGTSGLSSYEQYF
j_call: TRBJ2-3; d_call: TRBD1; clone_size: NA; v_call: TRBV28; cdr3_nt: TGTGCCAGCTTTGGACAGGGGGCTATAGATACGCAGTATTTT; cdr3_aa: CASFGQGAIDTQYF
j_call: TRBJ2-1; d_call: NA; clone_size: NA; v_call: TRBV3-1/TRBV3-2; cdr3_nt: TGTGCCAGCATGTCGGATGGCGGGGAGACCTACAATGAGCAGTTCTTC; cdr3_aa: CASMSDGGETYNEQFF
j_call: TRBJ2-5; d_call: TRBD2; clone_size: NA; v_call: TRBV5-4; cdr3_nt: TGTGCCAGCAGCTCAGAGCGGGGGGGCCCGGAGACCCAGTACTTC; cdr3_aa: CASSSERGGPETQYF
j_call: TRBJ1-4; d_call: NA; clone_size: NA; v_call: TRBV6-6; cdr3_nt: TGTGCCAGCAGTAGCCCCGGGAGAGCTAATGAAAAACTGTTTTTT; cdr3_aa: CASSSPGRANEKLFF